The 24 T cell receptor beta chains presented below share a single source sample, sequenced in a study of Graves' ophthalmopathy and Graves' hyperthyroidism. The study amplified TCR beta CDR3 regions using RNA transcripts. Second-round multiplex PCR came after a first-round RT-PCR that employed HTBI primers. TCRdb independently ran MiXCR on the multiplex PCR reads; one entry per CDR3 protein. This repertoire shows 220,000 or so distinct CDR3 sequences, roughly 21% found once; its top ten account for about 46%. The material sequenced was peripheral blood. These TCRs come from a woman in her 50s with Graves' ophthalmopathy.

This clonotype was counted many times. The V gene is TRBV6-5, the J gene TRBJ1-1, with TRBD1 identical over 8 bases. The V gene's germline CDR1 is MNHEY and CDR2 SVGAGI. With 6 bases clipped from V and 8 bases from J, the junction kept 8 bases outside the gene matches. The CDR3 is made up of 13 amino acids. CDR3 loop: CASRGTGLNEAFF. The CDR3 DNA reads TGTGCCAGCAGGGGGACAGGACTGAACGAAGCTTTCTTT.

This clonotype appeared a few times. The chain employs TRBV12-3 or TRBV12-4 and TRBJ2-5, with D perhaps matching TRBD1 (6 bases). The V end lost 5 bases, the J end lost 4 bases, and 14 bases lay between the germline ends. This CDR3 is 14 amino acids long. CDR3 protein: CASSLTGSGETQYF. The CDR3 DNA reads TGTGCCAGCAGTCTAACAGGGTCGGGAGAGACCCAGTACTTC.

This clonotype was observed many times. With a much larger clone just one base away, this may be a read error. The CDR3 here is CASSLHDNRGEAFF. CDR3 DNA: TGTGCCAGCAGTCTCCATGACAACAGGGGGGAAGCTTTCTTT. The chain joins TRBV28 to TRBJ1-1; 8 nucleotides align to TRBD1. Germline assignment: CDR1 MDHEN and CDR2 SYDVKM. After removal of 5 bases from V and 8 bases from J, the junction contained 10 bases not matched to a gene. This CDR3 comprises 14 residues.

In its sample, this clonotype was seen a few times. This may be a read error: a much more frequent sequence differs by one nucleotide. The CDR3 sequence is CASSLRDTEAFF. CDR3 nucleotide sequence: TGTGCCAGCAGCTTGAGGGACACTGAAGCTTTCTTT. The V gene is TRBV5-6, the J gene TRBJ1-1; no clear D gene. Germline values: CDR1 SGHDT, CDR2 YYEEEE. The V and J ends lost 1 base and 3 bases respectively, with 4 bases between them. The CDR3 consists of 12 residues.

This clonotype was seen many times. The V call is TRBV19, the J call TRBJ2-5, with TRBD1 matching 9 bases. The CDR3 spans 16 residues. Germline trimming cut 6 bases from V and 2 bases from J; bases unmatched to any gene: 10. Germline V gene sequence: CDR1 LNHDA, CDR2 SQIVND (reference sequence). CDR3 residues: CASSKRTGVRQETQYF. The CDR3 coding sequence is TGTGCCAGTAGCAAAAGGACAGGGGTGAGACAAGAGACCCAGTACTTC. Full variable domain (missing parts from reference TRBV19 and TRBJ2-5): DGGITQSPKYLFRKEGQNVTLSCEQNLNHDAMYWYRQDPGQGLRLIYYSQIVNDFQKGDIAEGYSVSREKKESFPLTVTSAQKNPTAFYLCASSKRTGVRQETQYFGPGTRLLVL.

The DNA of the CDR3 is TGTGCCAGCAGTGGGACAGGGCGTCCTAACGAGCAGTACTTC. Amino acids: CASSGTGRPNEQYF. The genes are TRBV28 and TRBJ2-7; 9 nucleotides agree with TRBD1. The CDR3 runs 14 residues. The germline CDR1 and CDR2 sequences are MDHEN and SYDVKM. V shed 5 bases, J shed 5 bases, and the junction held 7 bases outside the gene matches.

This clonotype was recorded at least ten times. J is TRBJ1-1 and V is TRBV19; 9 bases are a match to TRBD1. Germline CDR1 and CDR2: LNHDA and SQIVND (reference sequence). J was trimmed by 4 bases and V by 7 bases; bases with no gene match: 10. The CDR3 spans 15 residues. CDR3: CASNNGQGRGTEAFF. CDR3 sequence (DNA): TGTGCCAGTAATAACGGACAGGGGAGAGGCACTGAAGCTTTCTTT.

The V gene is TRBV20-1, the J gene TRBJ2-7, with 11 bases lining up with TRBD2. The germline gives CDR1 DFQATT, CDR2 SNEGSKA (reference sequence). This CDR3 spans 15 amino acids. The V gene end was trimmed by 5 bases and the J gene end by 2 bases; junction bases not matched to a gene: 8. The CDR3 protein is CSADSGTSGTYEQYF. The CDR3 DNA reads TGCAGTGCTGACTCCGGGACTAGCGGAACCTACGAGCAGTACTTC.

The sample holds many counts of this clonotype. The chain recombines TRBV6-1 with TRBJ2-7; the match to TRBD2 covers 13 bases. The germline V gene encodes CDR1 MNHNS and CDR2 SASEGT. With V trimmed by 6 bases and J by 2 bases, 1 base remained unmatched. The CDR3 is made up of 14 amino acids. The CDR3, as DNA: TGTGCCAGCAGGGGGACTAGCGGGACCTACGAGCAGTACTTC. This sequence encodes CASRGTSGTYEQYF.

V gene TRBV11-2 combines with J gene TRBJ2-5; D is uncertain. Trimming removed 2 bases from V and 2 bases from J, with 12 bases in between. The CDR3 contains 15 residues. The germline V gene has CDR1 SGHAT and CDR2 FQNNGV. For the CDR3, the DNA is TGTGCCAGCAGCTTAATCGCCGCTACTCAAGAGACCCAGTACTTC. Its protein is CASSLIAATQETQYF.

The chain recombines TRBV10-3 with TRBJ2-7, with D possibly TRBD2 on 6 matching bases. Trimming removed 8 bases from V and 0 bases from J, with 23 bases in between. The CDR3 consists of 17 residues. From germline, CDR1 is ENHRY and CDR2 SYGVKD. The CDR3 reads CAIGGNRDSEISYEQYF. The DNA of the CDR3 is TGTGCCATCGGGGGGAACCGGGACTCAGAAATCTCCTACGAGCAGTACTTC.

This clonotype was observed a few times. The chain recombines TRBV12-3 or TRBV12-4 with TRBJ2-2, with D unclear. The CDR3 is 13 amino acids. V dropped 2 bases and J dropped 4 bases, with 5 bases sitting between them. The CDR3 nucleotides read TGTGCCAGCAGTTTATCCGCCACCGGGGAGCTGTTTTTT. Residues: CASSLSATGELFF.

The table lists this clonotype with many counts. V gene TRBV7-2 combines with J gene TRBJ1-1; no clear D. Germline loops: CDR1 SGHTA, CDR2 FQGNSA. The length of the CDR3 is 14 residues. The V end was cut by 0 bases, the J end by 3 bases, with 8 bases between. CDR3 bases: TGTACCAGCAGCTTAGCAGGGTTAGACACTGAAGCTTTCTTT. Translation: CTSSLAGLDTEAFF.

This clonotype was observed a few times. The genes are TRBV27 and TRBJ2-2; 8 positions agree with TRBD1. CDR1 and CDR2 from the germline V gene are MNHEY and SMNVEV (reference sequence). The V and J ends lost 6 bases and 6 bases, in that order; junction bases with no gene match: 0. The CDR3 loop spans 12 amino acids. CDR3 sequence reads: CASRTGAGELFF. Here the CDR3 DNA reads TGTGCCAGCAGGACAGGGGCCGGGGAGCTGTTTTTT.

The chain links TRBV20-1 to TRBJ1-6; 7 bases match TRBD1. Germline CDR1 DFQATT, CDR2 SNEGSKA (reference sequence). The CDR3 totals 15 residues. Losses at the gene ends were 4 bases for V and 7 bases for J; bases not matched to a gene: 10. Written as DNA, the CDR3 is TGCAGTGCTAAAAATGCCGGGACAGAAAATTCACCCCTCCACTTT. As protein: CSAKNAGTENSPLHF.

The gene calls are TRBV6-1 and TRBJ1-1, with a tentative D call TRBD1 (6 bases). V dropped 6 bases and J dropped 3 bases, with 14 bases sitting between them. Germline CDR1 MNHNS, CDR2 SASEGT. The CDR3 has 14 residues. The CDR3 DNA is TGTGCCAGCAGGCCAGGGGCTGGGGACACTGAAGCTTTCTTT. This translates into CASRPGAGDTEAFF.

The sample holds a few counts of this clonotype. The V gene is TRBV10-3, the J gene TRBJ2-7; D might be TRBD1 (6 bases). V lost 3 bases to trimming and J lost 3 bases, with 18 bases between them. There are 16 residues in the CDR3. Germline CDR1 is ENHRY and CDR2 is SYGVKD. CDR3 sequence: CAISDSKQGNRYEQYF. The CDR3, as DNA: TGTGCCATCAGTGACAGTAAACAGGGAAACCGCTACGAGCAGTACTTC.

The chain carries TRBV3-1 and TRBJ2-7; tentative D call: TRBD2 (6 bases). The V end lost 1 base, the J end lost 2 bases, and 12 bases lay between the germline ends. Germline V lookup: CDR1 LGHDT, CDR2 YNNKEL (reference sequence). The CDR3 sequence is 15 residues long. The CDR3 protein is CASSQGRGGTYEQYF. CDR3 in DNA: TGTGCCAGCAGCCAAGGTCGGGGAGGTACCTACGAGCAGTACTTC.

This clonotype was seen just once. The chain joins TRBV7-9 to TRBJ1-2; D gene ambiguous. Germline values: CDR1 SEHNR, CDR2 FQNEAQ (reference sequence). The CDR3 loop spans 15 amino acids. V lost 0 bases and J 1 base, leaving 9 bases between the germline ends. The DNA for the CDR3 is TGTGCCAGCAGCTTAGCAGTCGGGGATAACTATGGCTACACCTTC. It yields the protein CASSLAVGDNYGYTF.

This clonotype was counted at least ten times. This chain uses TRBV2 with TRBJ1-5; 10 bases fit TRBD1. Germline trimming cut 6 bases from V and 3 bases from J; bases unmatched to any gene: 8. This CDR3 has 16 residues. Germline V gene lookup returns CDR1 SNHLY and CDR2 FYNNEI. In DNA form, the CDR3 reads TGTGCCAGCAGGACAGGGGGCGCGACTTCCAATCAGCCCCAGCATTTT. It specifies CASRTGGATSNQPQHF.

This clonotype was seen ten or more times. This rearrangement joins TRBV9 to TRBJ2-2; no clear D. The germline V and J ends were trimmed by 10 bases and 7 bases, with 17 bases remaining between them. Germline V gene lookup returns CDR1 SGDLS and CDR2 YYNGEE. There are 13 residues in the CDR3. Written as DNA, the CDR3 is TGTGCCTCGCAGGCACAAGGTGGCGGGGAGCTGTTTTTT. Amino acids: CASQAQGGGELFF.

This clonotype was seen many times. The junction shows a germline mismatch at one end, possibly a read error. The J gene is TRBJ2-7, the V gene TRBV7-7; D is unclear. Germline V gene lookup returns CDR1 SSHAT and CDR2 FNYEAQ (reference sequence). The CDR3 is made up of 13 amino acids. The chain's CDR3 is CASSLGSGYEQYF. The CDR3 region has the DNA TGTGCTAGCAGCTTAGGTAGTGGCTACGAGCAGTACTTC.

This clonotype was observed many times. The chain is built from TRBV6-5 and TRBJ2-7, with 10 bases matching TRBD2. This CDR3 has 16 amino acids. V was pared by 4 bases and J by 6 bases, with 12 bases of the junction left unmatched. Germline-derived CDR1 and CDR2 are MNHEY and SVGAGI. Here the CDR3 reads CASSSNSAGGPGEQYF. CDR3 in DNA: TGTGCCAGCAGTTCAAATTCAGCGGGAGGGCCAGGCGAGCAGTACTTC.

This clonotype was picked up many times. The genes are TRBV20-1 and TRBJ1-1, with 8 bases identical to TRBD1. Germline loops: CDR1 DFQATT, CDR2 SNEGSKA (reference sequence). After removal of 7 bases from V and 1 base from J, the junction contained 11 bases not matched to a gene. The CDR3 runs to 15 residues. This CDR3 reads CSVSSGTGANTEAFF. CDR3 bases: TGCAGTGTTTCAAGCGGGACAGGCGCGAACACTGAAGCTTTCTTT.